The T cell receptor (beta chain) under discussion was sequenced for a study of T cell responses to AZD1222 COVID-19 vaccine. Looked up from germline, CDR1 is LNHDA and CDR2 is SQIVND (reference sequence). The CDR3 is 14 residues long. Unmatched junction bases numbered 11, after V lost 5 bases and J lost 10 bases. The method was immunoSEQ multiplex PCR; TCRdb's version includes in-frame clones alone and lacks a portion of them. The data hold about 66,000 clones, with approximately 85% observed a single time. Whole-study results and caveats: The number of AZD1222 recipients seropositive at baseline was only 5 to 7. Spike was spanned by vaccine-associated CD4 TCRs, with dominance at 160-218 and 743-854. Repertoire sampling was restricted to post-peak T cell response timepoints. Clonal diversity may have been underestimated, and the donors were mostly white British, with more females than males.

About this clone itself: Its specificity is not known.

The sequence derives from an adult in good health. The source material was peripheral blood, sampled on day 0 of MenACWY control vaccination. The chain couples TRBV19 to TRBJ2-1; 7 nucleotides align to TRBD2. The CDR3 protein is CASSVREGLGEQFF. For the CDR3, the DNA is TGTGCCAGTAGTGTGAGGGAGGGCCTAGGAGAGCAGTTCTTC.